These 18 T cell receptor beta chains share one sample of origin, sequenced in a study of T cell responses to AZD1222 COVID-19 vaccine. Produced via immunoSEQ multiplex PCR; TCRdb's table is partial and in-frame only. The repertoire has some 98,000 clones, 70% to 90% of them found once; the top ten carry 13%. The source material was peripheral blood, sampled on day 0 of AZD1222 vaccination. These receptors all come from an adult in good health.

The count of this clone is one. The chain has TRBV6-1 and TRBJ2-1, with 9 bases matching TRBD1. V dropped 2 bases and J dropped 7; count of bases not matched to a gene: 9. Germline V gene lookup returns CDR1 MNHNS and CDR2 SASEGT. The length of the CDR3 is 16 residues. The CDR3 sequence is CASSEWGQGPLNEQFF. Written as DNA, the CDR3 is TGTGCCAGCAGTGAATGGGGACAGGGACCCTTAAATGAGCAGTTCTTC.

The chain employs TRBV19 and TRBJ2-7, with 9 bases matching TRBD1. The CDR3 is 14 amino acids. Germline V gene sequence: CDR1 LNHDA, CDR2 SQIVND (reference sequence). The ends lost 3 bases at V and 6 bases at J; junction bases unmatched: 6. This CDR3 reads CASSIGTGLVEQYF. The CDR3 DNA reads as TGTGCCAGTAGTATCGGGACAGGGCTTGTCGAGCAGTACTTC.

The chain links TRBV24-1 to TRBJ1-2, with D possibly being TRBD1 (5 bases). This CDR3 comprises 14 residues. V was pared by 3 bases and J by 2 bases, with 9 bases between. Per the germline V gene, CDR1 is KGHDR and CDR2 is SFDVKD. Here the CDR3 DNA reads TGTGCCACCAGTGATATGACAGTAAACTATGGCTACACCTTC. Translating it yields CATSDMTVNYGYTF.

The gene calls are TRBV6-5 and TRBJ1-4; D is ambiguous. Germline V CDR1 and CDR2: MNHEY, SVGAGI. Trimming left V 7 bases short and J 4 bases short, with 10 bases between. The CDR3 contains 13 residues. This CDR3 reads CASKGQLNEKLFF. The CDR3 DNA follows: TGTGCCAGCAAGGGTCAGCTTAATGAAAAACTGTTTTTT.

The chain carries TRBV5-1 and TRBJ2-7, with 14 bases that match TRBD2. Germline trimming cut 4 bases from V and 0 bases from J; bases unmatched to any gene: 12. Germline CDR1 is SGHRS and CDR2 is YFSETQ. CDR3 length equals 19 residues. CDR3 sequence (DNA): TGCGCCAGCAGCCCGTACACCGGGACTAGCGGGGGTCTCTCCTACGAGCAGTACTTC. The encoded protein is CASSPYTGTSGGLSYEQYF.

The chain uses TRBV28 and TRBJ1-5; D unresolved. This CDR3 is 13 amino acids long. The germline gives CDR1 MDHEN, CDR2 SYDVKM. Trimming left V 2 bases short and J 5 bases short, with 7 bases between. CDR3 bases: TGTGCCAGCAGTTTAGGCGCGGATCAGCCCCAGCATTTT. It codes for CASSLGADQPQHF.

This chain connects TRBV5-1 to TRBJ2-5; the D gene is possibly TRBD1 (6 bases). This CDR3 region has 17 residues. Trimming removed 1 base at V and 5 bases at J, with 21 bases between. CDR1 and CDR2 from the germline V gene are SGHRS and YFSETQ. CDR3 in DNA: TGCGCCAGCAGCTTGTTCCAGGGGTCCCCCGGTAGGGAGACCCAGTACTTC. Its protein is CASSLFQGSPGRETQYF.

The CDR3 nucleotides read TGTGCCTGGAGTCGTACAGGAGGGAACACTGAAGCTTTCTTT. Encoded protein: CAWSRTGGNTEAFF. The chain joins TRBV30 to TRBJ1-1; D may be TRBD1 (5 bases). Looked up from germline, CDR1 is GTSNPN and CDR2 is SVGIG (reference sequence). This CDR3 contains 14 residues. V shed 2 bases and J shed 1 base, with 11 bases lying between them.

The genes are TRBV12-5 and TRBJ1-6; D is uncertain. CDR3 length: 14 amino acids. Trimming stripped 3 bases from V and 7 bases from J, with 10 bases between. In germline, CDR1 is LGHNT, CDR2 FRNRAP. CDR3 amino acids: CASGLSAGNSPLHF. CDR3 nucleotide sequence: TGTGCTAGTGGTTTATCCGCGGGGAATTCACCCCTCCACTTT.

The chain links TRBV19 to TRBJ1-1; 7 nucleotides match TRBD1. This CDR3 has 18 residues. Germline CDR1 is LNHDA and CDR2 is SQIVND (reference sequence). V was pared by 4 bases and J by 0 bases, with 14 bases of the junction left unmatched. This CDR3 is CASSRSSTGPAMNTEAFF. The CDR3 DNA sequence: TGTGCCAGTAGTAGGAGCTCGACAGGGCCGGCAATGAACACTGAAGCTTTCTTT.

Only one count was recorded for this clone. The CDR3 coding sequence is TGTGCCAGCAGCTTAGGCGAGGGCTATGGCTACACCTTC. It codes for CASSLGEGYGYTF. V and J are TRBV11-2 and TRBJ1-2; D gene ambiguous. The germline CDR1 and CDR2 sequences are SGHAT and FQNNGV. CDR3 size: 13 residues. The germline V and J ends were trimmed by 1 base and 4 bases, with 7 bases remaining between them.

As concerns this clone: A junction end diverges from the germline sequence, so it may reflect a read error. The chain combines TRBV6-2 or TRBV6-3 with TRBJ1-3; 7 bases agree with TRBD1. Per germline, CDR1 MNHEY and CDR2 SVGEGT. CDR3 size: 13 residues. CDR3 residues: CASSYSITTGMDF. In nucleotides, the CDR3 is TGTGCCAGCAGTTACTCGATAACGACAGGGATGGATTTT.

CDR3 sequence reads: CASSQDGVSRRGYTF. As DNA, the CDR3 is TGTGCCAGCAGCCAAGACGGGGTTTCACGCCGGGGCTACACCTTC. The J gene is TRBJ1-2, the V gene TRBV4-2, with D hard to call. Trimming shortened V by 0 bases and J by 8 bases, and 16 bases separated the two germline ends. Germline CDR1 and CDR2: LGHNA and YNFKEQ. CDR3 length: 15 amino acids.

The J gene is TRBJ1-1, the V gene TRBV9; possible D gene TRBD1, 5 bases. Trimming left V 2 bases short and J 7 bases short, with 9 bases between. Germline-derived CDR1 and CDR2 are SGDLS and YYNGEE. CDR3 size: 12 residues. CDR3 bases: TGTGCCAGCAGCGTGGGGGAAAGTGAAGCTTTCTTT. Encoded protein: CASSVGESEAFF. Complete variable domain (other parts from reference TRBV9 and TRBJ1-1): DSGVTQTPKHLITATGQRVTLRCSPRSGDLSVYWYQQSLDQGLQFLIQYYNGEERAKGNILERFSAQQFPDLHSELNLSSLELGDSALYFCASSVGESEAFFGQGTRLTVV.

This rearrangement joins TRBV6-5 to TRBJ2-1; TRBD1 might be the D (6 bases). V was pared by 6 bases and J by 10 bases, with 16 bases between. Germline CDR1 is MNHEY and CDR2 is SVGAGI. This CDR3 is built from 13 residues. For the CDR3, the DNA is TGTGCCAGCAGCCGCGTACAAGGACAGGAGCAGTTCTTC. It codes for CASSRVQGQEQFF.

The chain employs TRBV28 and TRBJ1-5; TRBD1 might be the D (6 bases). The CDR3 sequence is 15 residues long. Germline CDR1 is MDHEN and CDR2 is SYDVKM. Trimming shortened V by 3 bases and J by 0 bases, and 9 bases separated the two germline ends. This CDR3 reads CASSFRGDSNQPQHF. For the CDR3, the DNA is TGTGCCAGCAGTTTCAGGGGAGATAGCAATCAGCCCCAGCATTTT.

The rearrangement joins TRBV5-4 to TRBJ2-5; 8 positions agree with TRBD2. Germline CDR1 SGHNT, CDR2 YYREEE (reference sequence). The length of the CDR3 is 15 residues. V trimming: 1 base; J trimming: 5 bases; junction bases outside the gene matches: 7. This CDR3 reads CASSLPRGGGETQYF. The CDR3 DNA follows: TGTGCCAGCAGCTTGCCCCGGGGGGGCGGGGAGACCCAGTACTTC. The full variable domain, in which reference TRBV5-4 and TRBJ2-5 provide the parts outside the CDR3, is ETGVTQSPTHLIKTRGQQVTLRCSSQSGHNTVSWYQQALGQGPQFIFQYYREEENGRGNFPPRFSGLQFPNYSSELNVNALELDDSALYLCASSLPRGGGETQYFGPGTRLLVL.

The chain uses TRBV7-9 and TRBJ2-7, with D tentatively TRBD2 (5 bases). This CDR3 has 12 residues. Looked up from germline, CDR1 is SEHNR and CDR2 is FQNEAQ (reference sequence). V was clipped by 4 bases and J by 3 bases, with 7 bases between them. The CDR3 is CASSSGIYEQYF. CDR3 bases: TGTGCCAGCAGCTCCGGGATCTACGAGCAGTACTTC.